This passage covers 8 T cell receptor beta chains from one sample sequenced in a study of shared clonotypes between healthy human individuals. Method: immunoSEQ multiplex PCR; TCRdb's copy keeps in-frame clones and lacks some. This sample has over a million clones; 75% to 85% occur once, and the top ten carry 0.55% to 0.7%. Material for sequencing was memory CD4+ T cells from PBMCs. Subset specified: CD45RA-negative fraction. The receptors were sampled from a man younger than 30 in good health. Some clones in this sample may be carry-over from other donors' samples.

As for this clone: A much bigger clone sits one base away, suggesting this may be a read error. Other nucleotide sequences in the sample specify the same CDR3. In DNA, the CDR3 is TGTGCCAGCAGTGGCTTTCTGGCGGGAGAGAATGAGCAGTTCTTC. Translating gives CASSGFLAGENEQFF. This chain links TRBV25-1 with TRBJ2-1, with 7 bases identical to TRBD2. V lost 4 bases to trimming and J lost 7 bases; unmatched junction nucleotides: 10. This CDR3 has 15 amino acids. Germline V CDR1 and CDR2: MGHDK, SYGVNS.

Turning to this clone: A much larger clone lies one base from this, so it may be a read error. Other nucleotide sequences from this sample produce the same CDR3. The rearrangement links TRBV2 to TRBJ2-7; TRBD2 matches at 9 bases. Germline loops: CDR1 SNHLY, CDR2 FYNNEI. CDR3 size: 15 residues. J gave up 4 bases and V 5 bases, and 9 bases lay outside the gene matches. The CDR3 DNA reads TGTGCCAGCAGTCCCCGGACTAGCGCGTCTTACGAGCAGTACTTC. This encodes CASSPRTSASYEQYF.

This clone occurred once. The rearrangement links TRBV29-1 to TRBJ2-6; no clear D. The ends were cut back, 4 bases at V and 4 bases at J, with 8 bases in the middle. This CDR3 spans 13 amino acids. Germline CDR1 reads SQVTM; CDR2 reads ANQGSEA. CDR3 sequence: CSVASSGANVLTF. The CDR3 DNA sequence: TGCAGCGTTGCCAGCTCAGGGGCCAACGTCCTGACTTTC.

The count of this clone is one. This rearrangement joins TRBV11-2 to TRBJ2-1, with 11 bases identical to TRBD2. V lost 6 bases and J lost 7; bases outside the gene matches: 11. The germline gives CDR1 SGHAT, CDR2 FQNNGV. The CDR3 consists of 16 residues. The CDR3 nucleotides are TGTGCCAGCAGAAACCTTAGGACTAGCGGGTTAAATGAGCAGTTCTTC. Protein product: CASRNLRTSGLNEQFF.

The chain joins TRBV5-1 to TRBJ1-3; tentative D call: TRBD1 (6 bases). The germline gives CDR1 SGHRS, CDR2 YFSETQ. The CDR3 has 14 amino acids. V was cut by 2 bases and J by 4 bases, with 10 bases left in between. The CDR3, as DNA: TGCGCCAGCAGCTTACAGGGAAGGGGAAACACCATATATTTT. Translating gives CASSLQGRGNTIYF.

The V gene is TRBV20-1, the J gene TRBJ1-2; D unresolved. The CDR3 runs 11 residues. The V gene lost 3 bases and the J gene lost 8 bases, with 10 bases spanning the gap. Germline V CDR1 and CDR2: DFQATT, SNEGSKA (reference sequence). CDR3 DNA sequence: TGCAGTGCTAGTTGGCGTCTGGGCTACACCTTC. As protein: CSASWRLGYTF.

The CDR3 DNA reads as TGTGCCAGCAGCTTCGGCCAGAGCTACGAGCAGTACTTC. Protein product: CASSFGQSYEQYF. This chain connects TRBV5-8 to TRBJ2-7; D not resolved. The CDR3 has 13 residues. CDR1 is SGHTS and CDR2 is YDEGEE in the germline V gene. Trimming took 2 bases from V and 3 from J, leaving 9 bases between them.

The chain links TRBV5-1 to TRBJ2-5; TRBD1 is a possible D gene (5 bases). Trimming cost V 2 bases and J 5 bases, with 13 bases left between them. The CDR3 runs to 14 residues. CDR1 and CDR2 from the germline V gene are SGHRS and YFSETQ. The CDR3 region is CASSFSQKGETQYF. The CDR3 DNA is TGCGCCAGCAGCTTTAGCCAAAAGGGGGAGACCCAGTACTTC. The full variable domain, its missing parts supplied by reference TRBV5-1 and TRBJ2-5, is KAGVTQTPRYLIKTRGQQVTLSCSPISGHRSVSWYQQTPGQGLQFLFEYFSETQRNKGNFPGRFSGRQFSNSRSEMNVSTLELGDSALYLCASSFSQKGETQYFGPGTRLLVL.